This T cell receptor beta chain came from a study of shared clonotypes between healthy human individuals. Trimming stripped 2 bases from V and 4 bases from J, with 8 bases between. Germline V gene data show CDR1 as MNHEY and CDR2 as SMNVEV (reference sequence). This CDR3 is 13 amino acids long. Only a few counts were recorded for this clone. The same CDR3 is also encoded by other DNA sequences in this sample. TCRdb keeps only in-frame clones here, not all; method: immunoSEQ multiplex PCR. The sample shows roughly 2.6 million clones, around 90% of them seen only once. Sequences were obtained from naive CD4+ T cells sorted from blood. Stated subset: CD45RA+ positively selected. The chain couples TRBV27 to TRBJ1-2, with D uncertain. The sequence was obtained from a man aged 18 to 29 in good health. CDR3: CASSLRVGYGYTF. The CDR3 coding sequence is TGTGCCAGCAGTTTACGGGTCGGCTATGGCTACACCTTC.